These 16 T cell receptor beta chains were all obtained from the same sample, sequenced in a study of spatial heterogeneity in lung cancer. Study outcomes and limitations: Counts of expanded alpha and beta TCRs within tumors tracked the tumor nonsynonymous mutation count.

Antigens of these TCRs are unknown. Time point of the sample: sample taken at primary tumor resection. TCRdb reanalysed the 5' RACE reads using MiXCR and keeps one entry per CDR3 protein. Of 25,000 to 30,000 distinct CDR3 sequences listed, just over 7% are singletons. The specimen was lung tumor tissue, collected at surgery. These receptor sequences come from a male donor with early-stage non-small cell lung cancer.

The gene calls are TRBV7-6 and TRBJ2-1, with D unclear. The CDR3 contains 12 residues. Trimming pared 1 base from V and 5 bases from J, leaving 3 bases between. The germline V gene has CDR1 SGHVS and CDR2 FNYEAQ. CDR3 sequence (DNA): TGTGCCAGCAGCTTAGGGGACAATGAGCAGTTCTTC. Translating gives CASSLGDNEQFF.

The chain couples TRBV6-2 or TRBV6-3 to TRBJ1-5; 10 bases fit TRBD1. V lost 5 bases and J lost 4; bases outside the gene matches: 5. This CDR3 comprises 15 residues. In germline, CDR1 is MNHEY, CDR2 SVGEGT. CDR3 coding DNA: TGTGCCAGCAGTCTGGGACAGGGGTTGAATCAGCCCCAGCATTTT. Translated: CASSLGQGLNQPQHF.

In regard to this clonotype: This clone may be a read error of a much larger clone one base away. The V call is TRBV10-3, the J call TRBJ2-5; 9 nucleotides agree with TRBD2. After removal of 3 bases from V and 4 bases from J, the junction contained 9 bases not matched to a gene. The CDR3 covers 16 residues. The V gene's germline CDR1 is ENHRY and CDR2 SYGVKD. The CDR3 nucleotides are TGTGCCATCAGTGATGCGCAGTCTAGCGGGGCAGAGACCCAGTACTTC. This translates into CAISDAQSSGAETQYF.

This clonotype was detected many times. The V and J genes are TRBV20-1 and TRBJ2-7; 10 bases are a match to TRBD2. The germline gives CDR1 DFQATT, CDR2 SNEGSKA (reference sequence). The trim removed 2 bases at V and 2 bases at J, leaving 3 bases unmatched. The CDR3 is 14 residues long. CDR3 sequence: CSARILAGAYEQYF. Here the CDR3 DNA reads TGCAGTGCTAGAATCCTAGCGGGGGCCTACGAGCAGTACTTC.

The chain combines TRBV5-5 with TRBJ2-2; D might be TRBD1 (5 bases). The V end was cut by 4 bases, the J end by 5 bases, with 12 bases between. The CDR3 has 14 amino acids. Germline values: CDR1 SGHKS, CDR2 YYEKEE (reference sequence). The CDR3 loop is CASSHNQGTGELFF. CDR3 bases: TGTGCCAGCAGCCATAATCAGGGAACCGGGGAGCTGTTTTTT.

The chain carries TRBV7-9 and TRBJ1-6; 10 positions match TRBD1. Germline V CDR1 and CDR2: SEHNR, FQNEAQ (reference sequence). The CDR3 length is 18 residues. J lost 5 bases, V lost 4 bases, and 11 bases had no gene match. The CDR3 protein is CASSSPPGQGFHNSPLHF. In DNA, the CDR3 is TGTGCCAGCAGCTCGCCGCCGGGACAGGGGTTTCATAATTCACCCCTCCACTTT.

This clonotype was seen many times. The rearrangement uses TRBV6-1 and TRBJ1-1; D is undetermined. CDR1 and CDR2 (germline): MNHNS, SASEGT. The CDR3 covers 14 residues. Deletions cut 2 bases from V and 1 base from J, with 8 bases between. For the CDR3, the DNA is TGTGCCAGCAGTGAACGGTCGCAGAACACTGAAGCTTTCTTT. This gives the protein CASSERSQNTEAFF.

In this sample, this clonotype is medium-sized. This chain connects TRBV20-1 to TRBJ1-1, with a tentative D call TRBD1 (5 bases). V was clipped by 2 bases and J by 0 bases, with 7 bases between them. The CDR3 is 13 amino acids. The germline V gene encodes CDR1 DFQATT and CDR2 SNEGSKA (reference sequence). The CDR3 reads CSARRGMNTEAFF. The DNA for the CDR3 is TGCAGTGCTAGAAGGGGAATGAACACTGAAGCTTTCTTT.

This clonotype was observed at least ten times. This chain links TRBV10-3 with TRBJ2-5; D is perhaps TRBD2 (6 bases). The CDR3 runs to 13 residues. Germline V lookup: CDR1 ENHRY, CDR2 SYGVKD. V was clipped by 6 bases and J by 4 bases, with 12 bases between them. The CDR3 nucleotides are TGTGCCATCAGCCCAGGAGGGGCAGAGACCCAGTACTTC. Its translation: CAISPGGAETQYF.

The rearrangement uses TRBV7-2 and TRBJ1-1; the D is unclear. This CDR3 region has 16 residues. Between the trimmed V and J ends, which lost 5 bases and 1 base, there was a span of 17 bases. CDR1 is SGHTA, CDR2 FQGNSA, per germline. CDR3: CASSPTGQFENTEAFF. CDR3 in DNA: TGTGCCAGCAGCCCGACCGGGCAGTTTGAGAACACTGAAGCTTTCTTT.

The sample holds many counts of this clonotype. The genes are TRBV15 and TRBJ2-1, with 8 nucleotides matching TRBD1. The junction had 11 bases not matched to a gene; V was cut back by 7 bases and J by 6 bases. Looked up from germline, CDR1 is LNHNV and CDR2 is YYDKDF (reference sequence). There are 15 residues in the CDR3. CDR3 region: CATTSTGAPLNEQFF. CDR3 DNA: TGTGCCACCACCTCGACAGGGGCCCCCCTCAATGAGCAGTTCTTC.

CDR3 region: CATHPPTGTLNEQYF. Written as DNA, the CDR3 is TGTGCCACCCATCCGCCGACCGGGACACTCAACGAGCAGTACTTC. The chain employs TRBV6-2 or TRBV6-3 and TRBJ2-7, with D perhaps matching TRBD1 (6 bases). CDR3 length: 15 residues. Germline-derived CDR1 and CDR2 are MNHEY and SVGEGT. V lost 10 bases and J lost 5, with 24 bases in between.

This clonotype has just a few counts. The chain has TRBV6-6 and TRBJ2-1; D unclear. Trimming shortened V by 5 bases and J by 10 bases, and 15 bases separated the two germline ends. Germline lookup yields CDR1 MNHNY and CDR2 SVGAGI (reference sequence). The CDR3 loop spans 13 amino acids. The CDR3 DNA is TGTGCCAGCAGTGCCCCCCTTCTTGGCGAGCAGTTCTTC. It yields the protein CASSAPLLGEQFF.

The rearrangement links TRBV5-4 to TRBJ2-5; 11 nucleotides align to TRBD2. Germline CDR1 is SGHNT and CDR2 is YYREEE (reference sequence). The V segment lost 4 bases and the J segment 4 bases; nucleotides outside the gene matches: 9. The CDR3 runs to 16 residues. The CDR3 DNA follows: TGTGCCAGCAGCCGCCCTACTAGCGGGGGATCAGAGACCCAGTACTTC. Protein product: CASSRPTSGGSETQYF.

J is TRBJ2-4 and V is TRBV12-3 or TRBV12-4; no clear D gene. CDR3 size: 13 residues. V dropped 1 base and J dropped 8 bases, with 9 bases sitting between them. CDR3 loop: CASSLEGWDIQYF. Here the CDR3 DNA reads TGTGCCAGCAGTTTAGAGGGTTGGGACATTCAGTACTTC.

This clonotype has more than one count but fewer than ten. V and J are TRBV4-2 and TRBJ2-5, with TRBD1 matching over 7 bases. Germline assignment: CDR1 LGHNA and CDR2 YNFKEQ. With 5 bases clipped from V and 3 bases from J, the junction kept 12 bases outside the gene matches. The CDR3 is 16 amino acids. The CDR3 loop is CASSSRQGYYEETQYF. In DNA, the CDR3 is TGTGCCAGCAGCTCCCGACAGGGATACTATGAAGAGACCCAGTACTTC.